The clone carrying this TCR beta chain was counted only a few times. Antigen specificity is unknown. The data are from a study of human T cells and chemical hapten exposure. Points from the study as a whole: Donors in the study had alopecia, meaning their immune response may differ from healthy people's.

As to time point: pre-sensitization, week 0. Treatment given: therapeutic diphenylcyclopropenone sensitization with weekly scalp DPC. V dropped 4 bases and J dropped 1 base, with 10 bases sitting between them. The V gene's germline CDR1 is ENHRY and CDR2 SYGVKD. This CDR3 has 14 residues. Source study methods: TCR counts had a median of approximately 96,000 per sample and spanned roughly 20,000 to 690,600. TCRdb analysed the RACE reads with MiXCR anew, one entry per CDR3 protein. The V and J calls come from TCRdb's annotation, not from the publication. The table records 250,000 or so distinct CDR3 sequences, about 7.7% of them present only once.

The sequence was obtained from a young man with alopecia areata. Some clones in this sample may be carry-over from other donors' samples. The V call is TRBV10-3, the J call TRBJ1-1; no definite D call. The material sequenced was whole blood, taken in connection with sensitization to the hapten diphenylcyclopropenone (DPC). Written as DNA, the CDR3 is TGTGCCATCAGTGCCCGGGCCGAGAACACTGAAGCTTTCTTT. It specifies CAISARAENTEAFF.